This TCR beta chain was identified in a study of blood T cell repertoires in COVID-19. Germline loops: CDR1 DFQATT, CDR2 SNEGSKA (reference sequence). Trimming stripped 3 bases from V and 2 bases from J, with 11 bases between. This CDR3 region has 14 residues. Measured with immunoSEQ multiplex PCR; TCRdb has only the in-frame clones, and not every one. The sample contains 200,000 to 250,000 clones, approximately 80% of which appear only once. Sequencing was carried out using PBMCs or T cells enriched from blood (not recorded which). This receptor was obtained from a woman aged 50 to 60 with acute COVID-19. This chain connects TRBV20-1 to TRBJ1-5; D gene ambiguous. CDR3 nucleotides: TGCAGTGCTAGTAGGGAGGATGGCAATCAGCCCCAGCATTTT. It codes for CSASREDGNQPQHF.